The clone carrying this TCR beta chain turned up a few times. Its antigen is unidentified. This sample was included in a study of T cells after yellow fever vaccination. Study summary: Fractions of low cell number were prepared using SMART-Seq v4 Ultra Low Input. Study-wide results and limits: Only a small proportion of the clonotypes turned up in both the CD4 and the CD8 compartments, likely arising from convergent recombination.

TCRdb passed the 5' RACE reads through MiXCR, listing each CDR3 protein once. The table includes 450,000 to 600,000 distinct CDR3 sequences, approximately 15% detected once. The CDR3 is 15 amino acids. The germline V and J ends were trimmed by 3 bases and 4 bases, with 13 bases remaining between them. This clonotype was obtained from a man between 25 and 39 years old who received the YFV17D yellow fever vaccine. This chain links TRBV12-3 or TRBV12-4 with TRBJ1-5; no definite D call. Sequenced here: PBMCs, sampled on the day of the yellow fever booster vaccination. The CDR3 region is CASSFSSGGNQPQHF. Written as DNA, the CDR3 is TGTGCCAGCAGTTTTTCGTCAGGAGGAAATCAGCCCCAGCATTTT.